This T cell receptor beta chain was sequenced during a study of T cells after posttransplantation cyclophosphamide (dated by TCRdb to the mid-2010s). About the study as a whole: Using TRB sequencing, the study followed how the T cell repertoire reconstituted after myeloablative bone marrow transplantation in which posttransplantation cyclophosphamide served as GVHD prophylaxis. Because TRA and TRB clonality correlated tightly in 10 or so samples, later TCR analyses were limited to TRB. Public TRB sequences were checked against a database of over 3,500 sequences associated with responses to pathogens, tumor antigens, self-antigens and alloantigens. Antigen receptor sequencing covered samples from approximately 38 PTCy-treated patients and some 15 of their related bone marrow donors. Blood from all 35 or so PTCy patients with 1-year posttransplant specimens was subjected to TRB sequencing. In 3 patients, up to about 3 additional blood samples taken between 2 and 5.2 years after transplant also underwent TRB sequencing, as did pretransplant blood from a handful of patients. The study at large found these results: Across approximately 45 patients, recipient CMV seropositivity and CMV reactivation were highly associated with TRB clonality; PTCy diversity was similar to CNI/methotrexate controls. The TRB repertoires of T cells infiltrating skin or GI tract showed only limited overlap with the TRB repertoires of T cells in blood. At 1-2 months, donor-recipient similarity was low but rose over the first year, and the later blood repertoires were often dominated by donor CD8+ memory clones.

Per the germline V gene, KGHSH is the CDR1 and LQKENI is the CDR2. The CDR3 starts with the cysteine, ends with the phenylalanine, and has 16 residues. Of all the DNA, just the CDR3 is kept, 48 bases in frame from base 1. V ends up 4 bases short and J 6 bases short, with an unmatched junction base count of 7. What this sample's treatment or condition label stands for: high-dose cyclophosphamide on days +3 and +4 as single-agent GVHD prophylaxis. Patients in the PTCy group got busulfan and fludarabine conditioning, a marrow graft from a related or unrelated donor, and cyclophosphamide on days +3 and +4. The PTCy-treated patients were drawn from a prospective, multi-institutional clinical trial. Mononuclear cells from peripheral blood and bone marrow were separated by Ficoll-Hypaque density centrifugation and then cryopreserved. CD4+ and CD8+ T cells, including naive and memory subsets, were sorted by FACS using a FACSAria II.

TRB sequencing was run on genomic DNA with either the immunoSEQ assay at survey resolution or the hsTCRB kit. The authors processed their data as follows. The immunoSEQ software handled the initial read processing, while the LymphoSeq R package was used for the repertoire analyses. Clonality was computed as 1 minus normalized Shannon entropy; Gini coefficient was also calculated for each TRB dataset. Phenotypes of unsorted samples were inferred by mapping TRB sequences from sorted subsets of the recipient or donor onto unsorted samples of the same recipient. TCRdb obtained this table from immuneACCESS and retained in-frame rearrangements with V and J assigned. These tables miss some clones; where compared with another copy, unresolved V genes account for less than half of the shortfall, and the remainder is unexplained. That table is the source of V, J and clone size, and D and trimming were worked out from the DNA. The sample yields approximately 3,800 clones; 83% were counted once. Roughly 6.3% of the sample is taken by the ten largest.

Regarding this clone: The antigen this receptor binds is unknown. Per-nucleotide qualities are absent, and no much larger clonotype sits a single base away.

The TCR comes from a male patient younger than 45 who received an allogeneic stem cell transplant from a related donor, was CMV-positive, and had no GVHD. Some T cells present after a transplant may be cells of the graft donor. The sequencing here drew on CD4+ T cells sorted from blood, taken roughly 220 days after a stem cell transplant with posttransplant cyclophosphamide. The chain employs TRBV18 and TRBJ2-2; TRBD1 matches 11 bases in the middle. The CDR3 region reads CASSRRGTGGSGELFF. The nucleotides are TGTGCCAGCTCACGTCGAGGGACAGGGGGGTCCGGGGAGCTGTTTTTT.